The present TCR beta chain was sequenced within a study of early T cells in non-severe SARS-CoV-2 infection. For the study at large: Chains stayed unpaired after sequencing of bulk RNA from unsorted whole blood.

Germline lookup yields CDR1 DFQATT and CDR2 SNEGSKA (reference sequence). V lost 6 bases and J lost 0; bases outside the gene matches: 7. CDR3 length equals 15 residues. Unique molecular identifiers were affixed to single, distinct cDNA molecules. TCRdb re-called the 5' RACE reads through MiXCR, storing one row per CDR3 protein. The repertoire holds about 58,000 distinct CDR3 sequences, with 9.5% to 15% as singletons. This clonotype was found many times. Sequencing was performed on whole blood. This clonotype was obtained from an adult who was a healthcare worker with PCR-confirmed SARS-CoV-2 infection or an uninfected control (not recorded which). This sequence joins TRBV20-1 and TRBJ2-7, with TRBD2 identical over 11 bases. CDR3: CSAETSGIISYEQYF. CDR3 sequence (DNA): TGCAGTGCCGAGACTAGCGGGATAATCTCCTACGAGCAGTACTTC.